The next 10 T cell receptor beta chains were all read from a single sample in a study of T cells in Graves' hyperthyroidism and ophthalmopathy. RNA transcripts gave rise to amplified TCR beta CDR3 regions. TCR CDR3 underwent first-round RT-PCR with the HTBI primer set. TCRdb itself ran the multiplex PCR reads through MiXCR, one entry per CDR3 protein. The sample shows some 360,000 distinct CDR3 sequences, roughly 14% of them seen only once. The sample taken for sequencing was blood. These receptors all stem from a woman aged 60-75 years with Graves' hyperthyroidism.

This sequence joins TRBV20-1 and TRBJ2-3, with 10 bases identical to TRBD2. Germline V CDR1 and CDR2: DFQATT, SNEGSKA (reference sequence). V lost 5 bases, J lost 6 bases, and 8 bases stayed unmatched. The CDR3 runs 14 residues. The DNA of the CDR3 is TGCAGTGCTGGAGGGAGCGGGAGGGCTGATACGCAGTATTTT. This encodes CSAGGSGRADTQYF.

The rearrangement uses TRBV30 and TRBJ2-7; no clear D. With 0 bases removed from V and 3 bases from J, the gap between germline ends came to 6 bases. The CDR3 runs 12 residues. CDR1 GTSNPN and CDR2 SVGIG come from the germline V gene (reference sequence). CDR3 protein: CAWSVVFYEQYF. In DNA, the CDR3 is TGTGCCTGGAGTGTTGTCTTCTACGAGCAGTACTTC.

This clonotype was recorded many times. The chain has TRBV3-1 and TRBJ2-7; D is unresolved. Looked up from germline, CDR1 is LGHDT and CDR2 is YNNKEL (reference sequence). Trimming took off 5 bases at V and 1 base at J, with 6 bases between the two ends. This CDR3 has 12 amino acids. CDR3: CASSYGSYEQYF. The DNA for the CDR3 is TGTGCCAGCAGCTATGGATCCTACGAGCAGTACTTC.

This clonotype was recorded at least ten times. V is TRBV7-9 and J is TRBJ2-7; the D is unclear. Trimming shortened V by 6 bases and J by 0 bases, and 9 bases separated the two germline ends. The CDR3 is made up of 13 amino acids. Germline V gene sequence: CDR1 SEHNR, CDR2 FQNEAQ (reference sequence). CDR3 sequence (DNA): TGTGCCAGCAGTCTCCCCAGCTCCTACGAGCAGTACTTC. Translation gives CASSLPSSYEQYF.

V is TRBV4-2 and J is TRBJ1-1, with 8 bases that match TRBD1. The CDR3 contains 15 residues. Germline CDR1 LGHNA, CDR2 YNFKEQ. Trimming cost V 0 bases and J 9 bases; bases outside gene matches: 9. CDR3 DNA sequence: TGTGCCAGCAGCCAAGAAACAGGGGGAGATATGAAAGCTTTCTTT. This codes for CASSQETGGDMKAFF.

The table lists this clonotype with many counts. V and J are TRBV7-9 and TRBJ2-3, with D perhaps TRBD1 (5 bases). Germline lookup yields CDR1 SEHNR and CDR2 FQNEAQ (reference sequence). CDR3 length: 14 amino acids. V was clipped by 2 bases and J by 2 bases, with 8 bases between them. The CDR3 spells CASSLSRATDTQYF. The DNA for the CDR3 is TGTGCCAGCAGCTTATCCAGGGCCACAGATACGCAGTATTTT.

The genes are TRBV18 and TRBJ2-2; maybe TRBD2 (5 bases). Trimming pared 3 bases from V and 0 bases from J, leaving 5 bases between. The CDR3 is 14 amino acids. Per germline, CDR1 KGHSH and CDR2 LQKENI. The CDR3 nucleotides read TGTGCCAGCTCACCGCGGGCGAACACCGGGGAGCTGTTTTTT. Its protein is CASSPRANTGELFF.

V usage is TRBV19 and J usage is TRBJ2-3; D remains unclear. The V end was cut by 11 bases, the J end by 2 bases, with 17 bases between. CDR1 and CDR2 (germline): LNHDA, SQIVND (reference sequence). This CDR3 region has 14 residues. CDR3 amino acids: CASKTHASTDTQYF. The CDR3 DNA reads TGTGCCTCCAAGACCCATGCTTCCACAGATACGCAGTATTTT.

This clonotype was counted ten times or more. The chain couples TRBV7-2 to TRBJ2-5; D is tentatively TRBD1 or TRBD2 (6 bases each). V lost 5 bases, J lost 5 bases, and 15 bases lay in between. The germline gives CDR1 SGHTA, CDR2 FQGNSA. The CDR3 spans 14 residues. CDR3 coding DNA: TGTGCCAGCAGCCTCGGAGGGGGGCGGGAGACCCAGTACTTC. Amino acids: CASSLGGGRETQYF.

This rearrangement joins TRBV2 to TRBJ2-7; D is perhaps TRBD1 (5 bases). The V end lost 7 bases, the J end lost 6 bases, and 16 bases lay between the germline ends. Germline values: CDR1 SNHLY, CDR2 FYNNEI. This CDR3 has 13 amino acids. In DNA, the CDR3 is TGTGCCAGCATGGGGCTCCCCCCGGGCGAGCAGTACTTC. It codes for CASMGLPPGEQYF.